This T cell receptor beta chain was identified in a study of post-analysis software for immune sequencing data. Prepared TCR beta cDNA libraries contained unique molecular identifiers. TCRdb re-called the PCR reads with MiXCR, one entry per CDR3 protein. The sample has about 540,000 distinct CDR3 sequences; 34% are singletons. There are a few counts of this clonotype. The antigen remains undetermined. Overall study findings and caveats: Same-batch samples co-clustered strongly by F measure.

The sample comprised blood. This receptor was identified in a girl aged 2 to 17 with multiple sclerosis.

CDR3 region: CASSRRPSQADTQYF. The DNA of the CDR3 is TGTGCCAGCAGCCGTCGACCTAGCCAAGCAGATACGCAGTATTTT. The J gene is TRBJ2-3, the V gene TRBV7-3; D perhaps matches TRBD2 (5 bases). The V end was cut by 5 bases, the J end by 4 bases, with 16 bases between. This CDR3 spans 15 amino acids. CDR1 and CDR2 from the germline V gene are SGHTA and FQGTGA.